Sequencing of this T cell receptor beta chain was carried out in a study of shared clonotypes between healthy human individuals (TCRdb year 2020). Concerning the study at large: The cohort included a few men and two women between 18 and 49 years of age. Between about 0.9 and 10 billion PBMCs per donor were obtained by leukapheresis. To increase sequencing depth and limit assay-specific biases, TCR repertoire library preparation and sequencing were carried out by different laboratories using diverse techniques. The study deeply sequenced blood TCR repertoires of several healthy adults to estimate repertoire size and the extent of clonotype sharing between individuals. For each donor, CD4 naive and CD4 memory were each run on three plates, CD8 naive on two plates, and CD8 memory on one plate.

The cysteine opens and the phenylalanine closes a CDR3 of 14 amino acids. Only the CDR3 DNA is retained, 42 bases long and in frame from the first base. The germline V end is reduced by 5 bases and the J end by 4 bases; junction bases left unmatched: 6. For CDR1 and CDR2, the germline V gene (reference sequence) lists SGHKS and YYEKEE. Using the deep immunoSEQ assay, TCR CDR3 regions were amplified from genomic DNA by multiplex PCR. For each cell subset, the extracted genomic DNA was distributed evenly across all wells of several immunoSEQ 96-well plates, and each plate served as one replicate. For sorted subsets, around 200 ng genomic DNA, equal to about 30,000 T cell genomes, was loaded into each replicate PCR. The purified libraries were quantified using a Qubit 3.0 fluorometer, sized with a Bioanalyzer 2100, and then quantified again using the KAPA Library Quantification kit. Every immunoSEQ 96-well plate was sequenced on a separate single-read 150-cycle Illumina NextSeq 550 flow cell. The study's processing was this. Because only junctional sequences without quality scores were contained in the immunoSEQ output, filtering matching that applied to full-length reads could not be performed. Sequences were annotated with PyIR, a Python wrapper for IgBLAST v1.9, using IMGT germline references to assign V/J genes and CDR3. Reads were filtered out if the reads had weak V/J assignments (E-value above 1e-6), no CDR3, stop codons, out-of-frame junctions, or ambiguous translated residues. V3J clonotypes were defined as sequences sharing the same inferred V gene, J gene, and CDR3 amino acid sequence. To compute the percentage overlap between repertoires, the number of shared unique clonotypes was divided by the size of the smaller repertoire. Richness of each repertoire was evaluated using RTK rarefaction, the Chao1 estimator, and Recon v2.1 estimates of unobserved clonotypes. Generation probabilities were computed with OLGA for all TCRbeta clonotypes obtained by the gDNA method from several donors. TCRdb took this table from immuneACCESS and kept in-frame rearrangements with V and J called. Such tables lack part of the clones; where checked against another copy, unresolved V genes explain under half of the gap, and the rest is unexplained. V and J calls and clone size are those listed in that table; D and trimming were worked out from the DNA. The sample table contains 1 million to 1.2 million clones; only one count was recorded for roughly 80% of them. The top ten constitute about 0.94% of the sample.

A word on this clone: This receptor's antigen is unknown. No base qualities exist here, and no much larger clone lies one base off it.

Overall study results and their limits: Based on pairwise subsampling, the degree of clonotype sharing among donors was expected to be affected by sequencing depth. Even with the large sequencing depth, rarefaction of the sorted-subset datasets indicated that sequencing was incomplete. Only blood was sampled, and tissue TCR repertoires likely differ from those in blood. Compared with non-shared clonotypes, the clonotypes found in all four sorted-subset donors had higher generation probabilities. The small number of donors limited the genetic and exposure-history diversity represented. Across a handful of donors, 5% to 6% of naive CD4, 3% to 4% of naive CD8, around 2.5% of memory CD4, and around 0.4% of memory CD8 clonotypes were shared. Larger estimated clonotype richness was generally found for naive subsets than for memory subsets.

Donors were healthy HIV-negative adults with no recently reported acute infections or vaccinations. Only Caucasian adults living in Nashville, Tennessee, USA were represented among the donors. CD4+ T cells were enriched through magnetic negative selection, after which naive cells were positively selected on CD45RA and the remaining negative fraction served as the memory subset. After blood collection by leukapheresis, PBMCs were isolated using Ficoll-Histopaque density gradient centrifugation and then cryopreserved in the vapor phase of liquid nitrogen. Analytical flow cytometry was used to check the purity and quantity of each magnetically sorted T cell population. Genomic DNA was isolated from every sorted fraction and measured by UV absorbance on a Nanodrop 2000c.

The sequence was collected from a man younger than 30 in good health. Some clones in this sample may be carry-over from other donors' samples. Sequenced material: memory CD4+ T cells from PBMCs. This sample's cell subset or site label indicates: CD45RA-negative fraction. Rearrangement joined TRBV5-5 to TRBJ1-5, and TRBD1 matches 7 of the central bases. The DNA sequence is given as TGTGCCAGCAGTGGAGGGACAGATAATCAGCCCCAGCATTTT. Translated, this gives CASSGGTDNQPQHF. The full variable domain, completed from the reference TRBV5-5 and TRBJ1-5 proteins outside the CDR3, reads DAGVTQSPTHLIKTRGQQVTLRCSPISGHKSVSWYQQVLGQGPQFIFQYYEKEERGRGNFPDRFSARQFPNYSSELNVNALLLGDSALYLCASSGGTDNQPQHFGDGTRLSIL.